This TCR beta chain is from a study of cytomegalovirus exposure and HLA in healthy donors. PCR used 60 Vbeta primers and 13 Jbeta primers. TCRdb's copy holds only in-frame clones and misses some; the assay was immunoSEQ multiplex PCR. The sample lists 100,000 to 150,000 clones; 77% were seen once. The V end was cut by 3 bases, the J end by 4 bases, with 6 bases between. The CDR3 runs 13 residues. Germline CDR1 is KGHSH and CDR2 is LQKENI. Concerning this clone itself: The antigen remains unidentified.

Study-wide findings and caveats: The authors assumed roughly uniform sequencing depth across donors for presence/absence analyses. The Asian-associated ancestry cluster reportedly had fewer N-insertions than the roughly 700-donor mean in a later analysis.

Sequencing input: PBMCs. V usage is TRBV18 and J usage is TRBJ2-2; D perhaps matches TRBD2 (5 bases). This TCR was sampled from a male donor in good health and CMV-seropositive. CDR3 protein: CASSPGSTGELFF. In DNA form, the CDR3 reads TGTGCCAGCTCACCGGGGAGCACCGGGGAGCTGTTTTTT.